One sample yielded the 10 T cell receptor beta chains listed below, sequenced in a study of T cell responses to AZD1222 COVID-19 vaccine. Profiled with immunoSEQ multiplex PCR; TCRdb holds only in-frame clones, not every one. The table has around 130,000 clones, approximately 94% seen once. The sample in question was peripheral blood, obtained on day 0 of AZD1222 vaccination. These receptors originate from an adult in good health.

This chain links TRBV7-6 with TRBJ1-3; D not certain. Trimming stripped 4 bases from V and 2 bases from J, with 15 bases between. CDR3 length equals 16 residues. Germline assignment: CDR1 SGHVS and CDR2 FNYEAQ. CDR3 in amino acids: CASSSHLRAPGNTIYF. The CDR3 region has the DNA TGTGCCAGCAGCTCACATTTGAGAGCTCCTGGAAACACCATATATTTT.

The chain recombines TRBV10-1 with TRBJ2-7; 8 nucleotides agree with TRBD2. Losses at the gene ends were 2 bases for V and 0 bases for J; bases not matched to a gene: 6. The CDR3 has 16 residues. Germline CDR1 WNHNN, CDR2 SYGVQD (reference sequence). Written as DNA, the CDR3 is TGCGCCAGCAGTGAGGGTTGGGGGACTAGCTCCTACGAGCAGTACTTC. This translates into CASSEGWGTSSYEQYF.

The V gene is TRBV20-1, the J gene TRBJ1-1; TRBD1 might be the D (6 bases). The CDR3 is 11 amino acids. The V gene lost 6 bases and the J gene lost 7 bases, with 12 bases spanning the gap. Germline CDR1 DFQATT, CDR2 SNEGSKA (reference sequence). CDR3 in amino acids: CSAQGQNEAFF. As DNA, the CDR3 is TGCAGTGCCCAAGGACAGAATGAAGCTTTCTTT.

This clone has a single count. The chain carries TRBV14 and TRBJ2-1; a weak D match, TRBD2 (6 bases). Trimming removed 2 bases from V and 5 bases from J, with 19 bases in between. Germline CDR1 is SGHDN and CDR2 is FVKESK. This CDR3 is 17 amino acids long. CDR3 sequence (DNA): TGTGCCAGCAGCCAACTCCCCCCCAGGGAGGTTAACAATGAGCAGTTCTTC. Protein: CASSQLPPREVNNEQFF.

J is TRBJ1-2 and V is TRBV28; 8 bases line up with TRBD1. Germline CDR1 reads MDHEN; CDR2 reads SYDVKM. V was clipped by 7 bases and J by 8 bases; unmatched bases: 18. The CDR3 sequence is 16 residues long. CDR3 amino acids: CASNNPLGQGVWGYTF. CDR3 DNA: TGTGCCAGCAACAACCCATTAGGACAGGGTGTTTGGGGCTACACCTTC.

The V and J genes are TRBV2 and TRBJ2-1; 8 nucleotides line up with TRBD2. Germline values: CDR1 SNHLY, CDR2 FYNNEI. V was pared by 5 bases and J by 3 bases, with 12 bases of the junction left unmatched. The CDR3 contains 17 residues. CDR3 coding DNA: TGTGCCAGCAGTCCCCTAGCGGGCCCGCGTAACTACAATGAGCAGTTCTTC. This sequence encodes CASSPLAGPRNYNEQFF.

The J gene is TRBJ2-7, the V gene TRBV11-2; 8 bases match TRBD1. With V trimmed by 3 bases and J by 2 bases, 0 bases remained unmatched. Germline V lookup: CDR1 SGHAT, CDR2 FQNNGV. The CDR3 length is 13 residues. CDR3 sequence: CASSLDRAYEQYF. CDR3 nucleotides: TGTGCCAGCAGCTTGGACAGGGCCTACGAGCAGTACTTC.

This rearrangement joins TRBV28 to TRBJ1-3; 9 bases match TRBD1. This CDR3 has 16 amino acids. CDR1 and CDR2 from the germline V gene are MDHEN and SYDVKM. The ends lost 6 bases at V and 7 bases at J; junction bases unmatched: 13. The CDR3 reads CASSKYTTGTGNTIYF. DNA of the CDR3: TGTGCCAGCAGCAAATACACAACCGGGACAGGGAACACCATATATTTT.

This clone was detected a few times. The CDR3 reads CASSLQGGTNEKLFF. The CDR3 bases are TGTGCCAGCAGCCTACAGGGGGGGACTAATGAAAAACTGTTTTTT. This rearrangement joins TRBV7-2 to TRBJ1-4; 8 bases align to TRBD1. After removal of 5 bases from V and 2 bases from J, the junction contained 4 bases not matched to a gene. CDR3 length: 15 amino acids. Germline V lookup: CDR1 SGHTA, CDR2 FQGNSA.

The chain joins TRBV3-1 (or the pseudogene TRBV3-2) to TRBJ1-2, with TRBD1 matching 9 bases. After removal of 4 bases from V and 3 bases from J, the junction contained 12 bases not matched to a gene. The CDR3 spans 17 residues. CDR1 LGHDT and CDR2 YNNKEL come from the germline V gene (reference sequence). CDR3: CASSRPGTGLTDYGYTF. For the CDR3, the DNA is TGTGCCAGCAGCCGCCCCGGGACAGGGCTTACGGACTATGGCTACACCTTC.